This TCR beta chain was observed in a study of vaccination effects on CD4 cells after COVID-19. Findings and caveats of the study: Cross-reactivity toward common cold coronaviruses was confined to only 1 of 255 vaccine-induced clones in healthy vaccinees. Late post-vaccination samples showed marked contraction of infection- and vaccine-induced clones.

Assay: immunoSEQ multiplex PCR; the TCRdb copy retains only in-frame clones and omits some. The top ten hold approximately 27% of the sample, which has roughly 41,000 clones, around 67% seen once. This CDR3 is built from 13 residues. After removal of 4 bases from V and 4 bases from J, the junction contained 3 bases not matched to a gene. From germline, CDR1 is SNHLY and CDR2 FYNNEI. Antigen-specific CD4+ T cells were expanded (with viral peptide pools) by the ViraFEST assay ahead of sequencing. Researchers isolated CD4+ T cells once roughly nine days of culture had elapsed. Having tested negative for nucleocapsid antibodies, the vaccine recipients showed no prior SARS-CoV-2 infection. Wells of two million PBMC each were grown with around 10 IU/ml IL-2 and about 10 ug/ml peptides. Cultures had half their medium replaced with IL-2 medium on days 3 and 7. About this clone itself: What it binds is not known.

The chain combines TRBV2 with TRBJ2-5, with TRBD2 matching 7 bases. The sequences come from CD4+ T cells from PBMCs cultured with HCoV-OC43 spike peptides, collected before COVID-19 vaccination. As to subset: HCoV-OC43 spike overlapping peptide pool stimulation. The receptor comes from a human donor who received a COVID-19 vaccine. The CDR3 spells CASSAGEGETQYF. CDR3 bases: TGTGCCAGCAGTGCGGGGGAGGGAGAGACCCAGTACTTC.